The entry that follows covers one T cell receptor (beta chain) sequence. Its antigen is not identified. The data stem from a study of Tregs in tolerant kidney transplant recipients. Study outcomes and limitations: Nucleotide sequences could not be compared across some patients' samples due to primer changes.

Per germline, CDR1 MNHNS and CDR2 SASEGT. The ends lost 8 bases at V and 3 bases at J; junction bases unmatched: 11. The CDR3 is 15 amino acids. TCRdb keeps only in-frame clones here, not all; method: immunoSEQ multiplex PCR. The table records 69,000 or so clones, approximately 91% of them present only once. This clonotype was obtained from a human donor who received a combined kidney and bone marrow transplant. Sequenced material: CD4+ T cells from blood, taken before the transplant. This chain connects TRBV6-1 to TRBJ2-5, with 8 bases lining up with TRBD2. The CDR3 coding sequence is TGTGCCAGCGTTAGCGGGATTTTGGGAAAAGAGACCCAGTACTTC. It is translated as CASVSGILGKETQYF.